The clone carrying this T cell receptor (beta chain) was detected ten times or more. Its specificity is unknown. Uncontrolled infection, other autoimmune disease, pregnancy or lactation excluded patients. V was shortened by 3 bases and J by 2 bases, with 7 bases between the two germline ends. The CDR3 is 13 residues long. Germline CDR1 and CDR2: KGHSH and LQKENI. These data are taken from a study of T cells in Graves' hyperthyroidism and ophthalmopathy. Study-wide results and limits: Most expanded thyroid clonotypes above 0.001 also appeared in blood.

Researchers amplified the TCR beta CDR3 regions from RNA transcripts. An initial round of RT-PCR targeting the TCR CDR3 relied on the HTBI primer set. TCRdb re-called the multiplex PCR reads through MiXCR, storing one row per CDR3 protein. Among hundreds of thousands of distinct CDR3 sequences listed, roughly a sixth were seen once. This chain connects TRBV18 to TRBJ1-1; D not certain. The sequenced material came from blood. This receptor was obtained from a woman between 18 and 30 years old with Graves' hyperthyroidism. The CDR3 is CASSPKGNTEAFF. The CDR3 coding sequence is TGTGCCAGCTCACCTAAGGGTAACACTGAAGCTTTCTTT.